The present TCR beta chain was sequenced within a study of blood T cell repertoires in COVID-19. Overall study context: Sample material is recorded as cDNA or gDNA derived from T cells, B-cell-depleted T cells, or PBMCs.

In the study's own analysis: Estimated nucleated cell counts came from reference gene primer amplification. Clones were read by immunoSEQ multiplex PCR, and TCRdb kept only the in-frame ones, dropping some. V, J and clone size are those of that table, while D and trimming were read from the DNA. The sample carries about 340,000 clones, 88% recorded once. Trimming left V 1 base short and J 6 bases short, with 17 bases between. The CDR3 loop spans 16 amino acids. Germline CDR1 is KGHDR and CDR2 is SFDVKD. This receptor was obtained from a woman in her seventies with COVID-19, enrolled during active disease. The sequenced sample consisted of peripheral blood. The gene calls are TRBV24-1 and TRBJ1-2; TRBD1 might be the D (6 bases). CDR3 residues: CATSDFNPQGPNGYTF. For the CDR3, the DNA is TGTGCCACCAGTGATTTCAACCCACAGGGACCGAATGGCTACACCTTC.